There are many counts of the clone carrying this T cell receptor (beta chain). Its matching antigen is unknown. Looked up from germline, CDR1 is LGHNA and CDR2 is YSLEER. V trimming: 0 bases; J trimming: 0 bases; junction bases outside the gene matches: 8. CDR3 length: 19 amino acids. These data are taken from a study of early T cells in non-severe SARS-CoV-2 infection. Study in general: Chains stayed unpaired after sequencing of bulk RNA from unsorted whole blood. Notes on the study in general: Private and CD4 specificities were missed by VDJdb matching, skewed to anti-spike CD8.

Individual cDNA molecules were tagged with unique molecular identifiers, the study reported. MiXCR, run by TCRdb on the 5' RACE reads, gives a single entry per CDR3 protein. The sample has approximately 45,000 distinct CDR3 sequences, 9.5% to 13% seen once. The chain has TRBV4-3 and TRBJ2-3; 11 bases are shared with TRBD2. Sequenced sample: whole blood. This receptor was obtained from an adult who was a healthcare worker with PCR-confirmed SARS-CoV-2 infection or an uninfected control (not recorded which). This chain's CDR3 is CASSQEASGGPGSTDTQYF. Here the CDR3 DNA reads TGCGCCAGCAGCCAAGAGGCTAGCGGGGGGCCCGGCAGCACAGATACGCAGTATTTT.